The T cell receptor beta chain under discussion was sequenced for a study of OX40 agonist ivuxolimab in advanced cancers. At cycle 4 day 1, cycle 7 day 1, and baseline, blood was sampled. Study outcomes and limitations: Antigen specificity was not determined for the expanded peripheral T cells.

The table came from immunoSEQ multiplex PCR; TCRdb's copy has only in-frame clones and leaves some out. In the table there are tens of thousands of clones, 81% of which are singletons. The germline V gene encodes CDR1 SGHTA and CDR2 FQGNSA. CDR3 length equals 16 residues. V shed 1 base and J 0 bases; nucleotides not matched to a gene: 3. Concerning this clone itself: Its target is unknown.

This TCR was recovered from an adult with an advanced solid tumor such as melanoma, head and neck, liver or kidney cancer. The V call is TRBV7-2, the J call TRBJ1-5, with 7 nucleotides matching TRBD1. Specimen: CD4+ or CD8+ T cells sorted from blood, collected in a trial of the OX40 agonist ivuxolimab. CDR3 sequence: CASSLGDSYSNQPQHF. In DNA form, the CDR3 reads TGTGCCAGCAGCTTAGGGGACAGTTATAGCAATCAGCCCCAGCATTTT.